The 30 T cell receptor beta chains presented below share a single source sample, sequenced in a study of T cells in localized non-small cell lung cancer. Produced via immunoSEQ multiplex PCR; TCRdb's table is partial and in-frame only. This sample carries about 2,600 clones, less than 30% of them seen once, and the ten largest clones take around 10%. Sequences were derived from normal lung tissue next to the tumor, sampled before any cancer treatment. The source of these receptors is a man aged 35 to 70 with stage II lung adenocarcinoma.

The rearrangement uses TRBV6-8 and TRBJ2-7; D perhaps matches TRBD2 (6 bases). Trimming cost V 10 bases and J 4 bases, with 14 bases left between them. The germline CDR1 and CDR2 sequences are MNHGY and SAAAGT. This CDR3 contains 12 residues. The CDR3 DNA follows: TGTGCCACTGGGACTGACGGATACGAGCAGTACGTC. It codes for CATGTDGYEQYV.

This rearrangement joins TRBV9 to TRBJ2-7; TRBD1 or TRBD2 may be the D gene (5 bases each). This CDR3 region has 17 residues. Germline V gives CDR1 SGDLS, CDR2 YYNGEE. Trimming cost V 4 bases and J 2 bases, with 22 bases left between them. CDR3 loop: CASSSAPGPSDPYEQYF. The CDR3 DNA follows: TGTGCCAGCAGCTCCGCGCCGGGACCTTCAGACCCCTACGAGCAGTACTTC.

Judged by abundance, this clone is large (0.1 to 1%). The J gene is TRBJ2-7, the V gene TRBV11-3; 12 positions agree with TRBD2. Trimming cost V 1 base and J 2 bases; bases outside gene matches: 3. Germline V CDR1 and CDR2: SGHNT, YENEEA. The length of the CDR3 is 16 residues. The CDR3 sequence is CASSLGASGGAYEQYF. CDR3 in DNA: TGTGCCAGCAGCTTAGGGGCTAGCGGGGGGGCCTACGAGCAGTACTTC.

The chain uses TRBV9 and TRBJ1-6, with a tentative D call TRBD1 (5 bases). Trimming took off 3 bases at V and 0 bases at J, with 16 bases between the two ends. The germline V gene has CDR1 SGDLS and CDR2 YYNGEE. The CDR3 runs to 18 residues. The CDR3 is CASSAVGRPGSYNSPLHF. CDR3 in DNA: TGTGCCAGCAGCGCCGTGGGACGCCCTGGCTCCTATAATTCACCCCTCCACTTT.

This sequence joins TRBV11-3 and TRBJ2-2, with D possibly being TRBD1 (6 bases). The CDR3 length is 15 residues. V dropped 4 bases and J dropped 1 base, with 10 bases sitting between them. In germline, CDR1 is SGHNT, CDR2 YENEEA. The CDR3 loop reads CASSSRGGNTGELFF. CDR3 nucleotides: TGTGCCAGCAGCTCCAGGGGCGGGAACACCGGGGAGCTGTTTTTT.

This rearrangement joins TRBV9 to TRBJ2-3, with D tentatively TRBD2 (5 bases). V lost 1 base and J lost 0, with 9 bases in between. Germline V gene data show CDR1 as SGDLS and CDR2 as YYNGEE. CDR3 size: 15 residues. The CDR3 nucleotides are TGTGCCAGCAGCGTAAATCCGGGGAGCACAGATACGCAGTATTTT. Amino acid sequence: CASSVNPGSTDTQYF.

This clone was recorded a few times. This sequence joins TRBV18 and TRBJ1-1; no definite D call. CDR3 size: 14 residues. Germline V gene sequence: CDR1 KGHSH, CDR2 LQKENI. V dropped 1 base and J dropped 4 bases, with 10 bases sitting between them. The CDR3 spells CASSPLPGTTEAFF. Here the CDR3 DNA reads TGTGCCAGCTCACCACTTCCGGGAACCACTGAAGCTTTCTTT.

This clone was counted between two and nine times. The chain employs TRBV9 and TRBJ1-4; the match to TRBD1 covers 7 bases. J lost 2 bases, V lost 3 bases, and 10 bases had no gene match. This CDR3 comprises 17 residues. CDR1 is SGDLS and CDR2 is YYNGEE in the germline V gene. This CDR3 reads CASSGGGALATNEKLFF. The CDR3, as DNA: TGTGCCAGCAGCGGAGGGGGCGCTTTAGCGACTAATGAAAAACTGTTTTTT.

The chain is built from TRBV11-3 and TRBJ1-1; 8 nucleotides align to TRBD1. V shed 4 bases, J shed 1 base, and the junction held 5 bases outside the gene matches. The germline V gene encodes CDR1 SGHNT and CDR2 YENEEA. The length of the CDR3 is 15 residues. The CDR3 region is CASSSRTGPNTEAFF. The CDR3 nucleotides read TGTGCCAGCAGCTCTCGGACAGGGCCGAACACTGAAGCTTTCTTT. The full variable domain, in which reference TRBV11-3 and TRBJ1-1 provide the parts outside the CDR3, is EAGVVQSPRYKIIEKKQPVAFWCNPISGHNTLYWYLQNLGQGPELLIRYENEEAVDDSQLPKDRFSAERLKGVDSTLKIQPAELGDSAVYLCASSSRTGPNTEAFFGQGTRLTVV.

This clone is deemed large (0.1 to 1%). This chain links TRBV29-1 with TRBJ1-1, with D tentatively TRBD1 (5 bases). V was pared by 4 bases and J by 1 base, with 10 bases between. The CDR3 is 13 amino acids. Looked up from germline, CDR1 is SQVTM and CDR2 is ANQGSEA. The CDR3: CSVGTTGNTEAFF. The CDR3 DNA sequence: TGCAGCGTTGGCACCACAGGGAACACTGAAGCTTTCTTT.

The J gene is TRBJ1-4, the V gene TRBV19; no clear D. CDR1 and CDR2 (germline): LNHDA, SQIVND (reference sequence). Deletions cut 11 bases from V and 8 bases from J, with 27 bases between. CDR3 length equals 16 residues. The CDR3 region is CASQGLLGRKGEKLFF. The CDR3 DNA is TGTGCCTCTCAAGGACTGCTGGGAAGGAAAGGGGAAAAACTGTTTTTT.

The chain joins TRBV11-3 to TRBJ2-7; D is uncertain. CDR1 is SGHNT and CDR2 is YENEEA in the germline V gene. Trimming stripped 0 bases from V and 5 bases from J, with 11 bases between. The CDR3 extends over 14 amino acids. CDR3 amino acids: CASSLEGYGDEQYF. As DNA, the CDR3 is TGTGCCAGCAGCTTAGAAGGGTATGGCGACGAGCAGTACTTC.

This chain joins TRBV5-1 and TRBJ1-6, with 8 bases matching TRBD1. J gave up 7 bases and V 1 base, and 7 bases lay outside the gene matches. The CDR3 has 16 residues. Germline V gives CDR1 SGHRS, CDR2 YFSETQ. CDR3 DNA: TGCGCCAGCAGCTTGCGGGGACAGGAACAAAATTCACCCCTCCACTTT. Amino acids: CASSLRGQEQNSPLHF.

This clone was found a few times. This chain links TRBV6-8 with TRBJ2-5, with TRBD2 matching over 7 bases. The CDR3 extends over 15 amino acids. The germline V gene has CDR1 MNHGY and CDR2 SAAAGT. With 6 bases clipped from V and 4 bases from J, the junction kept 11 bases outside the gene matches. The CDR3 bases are TGTGCCAGCAGCCTTCTGGGAGGGGCAGGAGAGACCCAGTACTTC. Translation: CASSLLGGAGETQYF.

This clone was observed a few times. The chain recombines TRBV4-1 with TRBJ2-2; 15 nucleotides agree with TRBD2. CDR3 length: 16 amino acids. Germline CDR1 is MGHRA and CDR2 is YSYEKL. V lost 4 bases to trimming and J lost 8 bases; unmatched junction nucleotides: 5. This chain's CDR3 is CASSPPGLAGGGELFF. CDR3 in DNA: TGCGCCAGCAGCCCACCGGGACTAGCGGGGGGTGGGGAGCTGTTTTTT.

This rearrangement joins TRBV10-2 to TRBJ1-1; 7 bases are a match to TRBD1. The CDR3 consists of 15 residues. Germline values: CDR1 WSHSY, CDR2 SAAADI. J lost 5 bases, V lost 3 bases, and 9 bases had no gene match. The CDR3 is CASSERARGYTEAFF. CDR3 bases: TGCGCCAGCAGTGAAAGAGCCAGGGGGTATACTGAAGCTTTCTTT.

CDR3 protein: CASSLGQEFMNTEAFF. DNA for the CDR3: TGCGCCAGCAGCCTTGGACAGGAATTTATGAACACTGAAGCTTTCTTT. The chain joins TRBV5-1 to TRBJ1-1, with 7 bases that match TRBD1. After removal of 4 bases from V and 0 bases from J, the junction contained 9 bases not matched to a gene. Germline V CDR1 and CDR2: SGHRS, YFSETQ. CDR3 length equals 16 residues.

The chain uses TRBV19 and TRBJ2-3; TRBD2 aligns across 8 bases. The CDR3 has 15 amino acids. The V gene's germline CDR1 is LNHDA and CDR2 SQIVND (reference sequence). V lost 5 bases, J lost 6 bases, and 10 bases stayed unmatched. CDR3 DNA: TGTGCCAGTAGTTCCTCCGGGACTAGAGGGGATACGCAGTATTTT. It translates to CASSSSGTRGDTQYF.

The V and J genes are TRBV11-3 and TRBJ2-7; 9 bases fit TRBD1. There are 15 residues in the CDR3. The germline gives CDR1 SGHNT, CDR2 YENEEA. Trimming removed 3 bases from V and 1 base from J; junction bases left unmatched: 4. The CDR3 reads CASSLAGQGSYEQYF. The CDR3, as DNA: TGTGCCAGCAGCTTGGCCGGACAGGGGTCCTACGAGCAGTACTTC.

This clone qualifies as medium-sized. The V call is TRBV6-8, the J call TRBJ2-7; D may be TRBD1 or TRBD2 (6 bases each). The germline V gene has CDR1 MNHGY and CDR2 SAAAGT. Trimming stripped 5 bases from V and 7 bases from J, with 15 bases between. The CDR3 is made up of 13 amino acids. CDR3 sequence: CASSPRGLREQYF. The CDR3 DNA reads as TGTGCCAGCAGTCCCCGGGGGCTGAGGGAGCAGTACTTC.

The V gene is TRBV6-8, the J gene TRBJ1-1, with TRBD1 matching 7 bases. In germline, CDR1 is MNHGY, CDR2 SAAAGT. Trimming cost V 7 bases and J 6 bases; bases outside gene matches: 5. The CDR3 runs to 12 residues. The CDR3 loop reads CASTVQGAEAFF. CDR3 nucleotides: TGTGCCAGCACCGTTCAGGGGGCTGAAGCTTTCTTT.

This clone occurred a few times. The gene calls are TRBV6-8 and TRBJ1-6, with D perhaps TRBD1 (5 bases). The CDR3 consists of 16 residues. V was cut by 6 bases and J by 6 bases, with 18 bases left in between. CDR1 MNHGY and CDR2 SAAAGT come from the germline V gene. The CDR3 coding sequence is TGTGCCAGCAGGTCGACTTCCCAGGGAACTAATTCACCCCTCCACTTT. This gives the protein CASRSTSQGTNSPLHF.

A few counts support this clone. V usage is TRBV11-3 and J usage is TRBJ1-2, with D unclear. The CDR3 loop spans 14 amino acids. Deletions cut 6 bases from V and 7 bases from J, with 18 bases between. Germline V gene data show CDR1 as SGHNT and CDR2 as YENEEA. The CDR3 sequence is CASRPPIRESGYTF. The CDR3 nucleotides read TGTGCCAGCAGACCCCCGATACGGGAGAGTGGCTACACCTTC.

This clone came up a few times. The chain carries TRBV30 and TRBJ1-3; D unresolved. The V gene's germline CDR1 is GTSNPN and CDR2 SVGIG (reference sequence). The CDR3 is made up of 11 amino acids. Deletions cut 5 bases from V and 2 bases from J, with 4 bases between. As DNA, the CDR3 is TGTGCCTGGGATCCTGGAAACACCATATATTTT. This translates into CAWDPGNTIYF. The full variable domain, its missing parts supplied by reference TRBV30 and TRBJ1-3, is SQTIHQWPATLVQPVGSPLSLECTVEGTSNPNLYWYRQAAGRGLQLLFYSVGIGQISSEVPQNLSASRPQDRQFILSSKKLLLSDSGFYLCAWDPGNTIYFGEGSWLTVV.

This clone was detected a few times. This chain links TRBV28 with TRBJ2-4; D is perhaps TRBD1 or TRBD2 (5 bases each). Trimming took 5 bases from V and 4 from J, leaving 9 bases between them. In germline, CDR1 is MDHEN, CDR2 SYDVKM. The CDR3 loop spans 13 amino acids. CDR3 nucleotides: TGTGCCAGCAGTAGGGACGGGAAAAACATTCAGTACTTC. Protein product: CASSRDGKNIQYF.

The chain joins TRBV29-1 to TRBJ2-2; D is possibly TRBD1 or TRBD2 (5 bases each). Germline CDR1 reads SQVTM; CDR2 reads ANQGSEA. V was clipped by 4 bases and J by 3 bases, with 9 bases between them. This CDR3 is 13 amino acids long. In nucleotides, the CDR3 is TGCAGCGTTGGGGACGGACACACCGGGGAGCTGTTTTTT. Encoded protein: CSVGDGHTGELFF.

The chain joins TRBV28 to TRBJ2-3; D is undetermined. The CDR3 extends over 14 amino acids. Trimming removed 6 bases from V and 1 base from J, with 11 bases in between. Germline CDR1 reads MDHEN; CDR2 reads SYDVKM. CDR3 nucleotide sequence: TGTGCCAGCAGCTTCCTCTCAGGCACAGATACGCAGTATTTT. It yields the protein CASSFLSGTDTQYF.

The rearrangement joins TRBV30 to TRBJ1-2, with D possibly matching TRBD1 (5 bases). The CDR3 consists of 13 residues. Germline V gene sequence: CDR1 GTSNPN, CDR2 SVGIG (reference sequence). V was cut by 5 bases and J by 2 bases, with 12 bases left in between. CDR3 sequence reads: CAWGAGLNYGYTF. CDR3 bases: TGTGCCTGGGGGGCAGGGTTGAACTATGGCTACACCTTC.

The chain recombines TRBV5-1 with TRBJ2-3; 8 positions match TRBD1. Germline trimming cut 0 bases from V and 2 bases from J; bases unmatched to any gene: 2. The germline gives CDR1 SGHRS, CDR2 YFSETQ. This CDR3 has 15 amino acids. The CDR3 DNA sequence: TGCGCCAGCAGCTTGGAGGACAGGGCCACAGATACGCAGTATTTT. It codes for CASSLEDRATDTQYF.

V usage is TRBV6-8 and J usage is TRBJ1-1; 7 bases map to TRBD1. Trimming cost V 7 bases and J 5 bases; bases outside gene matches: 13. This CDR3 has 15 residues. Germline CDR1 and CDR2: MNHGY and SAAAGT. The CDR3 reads CASNLGAGGRTEAFF. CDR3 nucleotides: TGTGCCAGCAACCTCGGGGCAGGGGGGCGGACTGAAGCTTTCTTT.